One and the same sample provided the 6 T cell receptor beta chains below, sequenced in a study of shared clonotypes between healthy human individuals (TCRdb year 2020). The library was produced with the immunoSEQ multiplex PCR assay. Not all clones reach the TCRdb copy of this immuneACCESS table, which keeps in-frame sequences only. Checked studies attribute under half of the gap to unresolved V genes and leave the rest unexplained. Counted in this sample were roughly 650,000 clones; 95% to 98% of them appeared once. Together, the top ten hold less than 0.065% of the sample. Material for sequencing was naive CD4+ T cells sorted from blood. The meaning of the sample's cell subset or site label: CD45RA+ positively selected. All receptors come from a woman aged 25-40 years in good health.

With respect to this clone: Distinct nucleotide sequences in the sample also encode this CDR3. The CDR3 region is CASSVKTGGFGSGELFF. For the CDR3, the DNA is TGCGCCAGCAGCGTCAAAACAGGGGGTTTTGGGTCCGGGGAGCTGTTTTTT. The chain uses TRBV5-1 and TRBJ2-2; 8 bases align to TRBD1. The CDR3 runs 17 residues. Per the germline V gene, CDR1 is SGHRS and CDR2 is YFSETQ. V dropped 4 bases and J dropped 6; count of bases not matched to a gene: 14. The entire variable domain, with the rest obtained from reference TRBV5-1 and TRBJ2-2, is as follows: KAGVTQTPRYLIKTRGQQVTLSCSPISGHRSVSWYQQTPGQGLQFLFEYFSETQRNKGNFPGRFSGRQFSNSRSEMNVSTLELGDSALYLCASSVKTGGFGSGELFFGEGSRLTVL.

The rearrangement links TRBV28 to TRBJ1-1; D possibly corresponds to TRBD1 (6 bases). CDR1 is MDHEN, CDR2 SYDVKM, per germline. The CDR3 sequence is 14 residues long. Trimming cost V 4 bases and J 6 bases, with 15 bases left between them. The CDR3 reads CASSSGTLYAEAFF. In nucleotides, the CDR3 is TGTGCCAGCAGTTCCGGGACATTGTATGCTGAAGCTTTCTTT.

This chain connects TRBV19 to TRBJ2-1, with TRBD1 matching 8 bases. V gave up 3 bases and J gave up 8 bases; unmatched junction bases: 9. The germline gives CDR1 LNHDA, CDR2 SQIVND (reference sequence). The CDR3 sequence is 15 residues long. The CDR3 nucleotides read TGTGCCAGTAGTATCGCAGGGGGCGCGGGCTATGAGCAGTTCTTC. Translating gives CASSIAGGAGYEQFF.

This rearrangement joins TRBV5-1 to TRBJ2-7; no clear D gene. V was cut by 10 bases and J by 3 bases, with 14 bases left in between. Germline V CDR1 and CDR2: SGHRS, YFSETQ. This CDR3 comprises 12 residues. CDR3 residues: CAGWLPYYEQYF. The CDR3 DNA reads as TGCGCCGGGTGGCTGCCTTACTACGAGCAGTACTTC. The full variable domain, with the rest looked up from reference TRBV5-1 and TRBJ2-7, is KAGVTQTPRYLIKTRGQQVTLSCSPISGHRSVSWYQQTPGQGLQFLFEYFSETQRNKGNFPGRFSGRQFSNSRSEMNVSTLELGDSALYLCAGWLPYYEQYFGPGTRLTVT.

The chain is built from TRBV19 and TRBJ1-6, with D possibly TRBD1 on 5 matching bases. V was cut by 6 bases and J by 5 bases, with 11 bases left in between. Germline V gene lookup returns CDR1 LNHDA and CDR2 SQIVND (reference sequence). The CDR3 is made up of 14 amino acids. The CDR3 bases are TGTGCCAGTAGGACCGGGACTGATAATTCACCCCTCCACTTT. Translated, it gives CASRTGTDNSPLHF.

The chain couples TRBV7-7 to TRBJ2-1; unclear D gene. The CDR3 extends over 13 amino acids. Germline CDR1 SSHAT, CDR2 FNYEAQ (reference sequence). V shed 5 bases and J shed 5 bases, with 10 bases lying between them. In DNA, the CDR3 is TGTGCCAGCAGCCTCCTAGACCACAATGAGCAGTTCTTC. This encodes CASSLLDHNEQFF. Together with reference TRBV7-7 and TRBJ2-1, the CDR3 gives the full variable domain: GAGVSQSPRYKVTKRGQDVTLRCDPISSHATLYWYQQALGQGPEFLTYFNYEAQPDKSGLPSDRFSAERPEGSISTLTIQRTEQRDSAMYRCASSLLDHNEQFFGPGTRLTVL.